The next 30 T cell receptor beta chains were all read from a single sample in a study of T-cell memory formation after mild COVID-19. MiXCR, run by TCRdb on the 5' RACE reads, gives a single entry per CDR3 protein. The sample holds around 430,000 distinct CDR3 sequences, more than 15% seen once. Material for sequencing was PBMCs or a T cell subset sorted from them (not recorded which). These receptors all come from a man aged 18 to 30 who had mild COVID-19 (a few samples of this study predate the infection). Cell type and time point are not known.

This clonotype came up a few times. The genes are TRBV30 and TRBJ1-1, with D perhaps TRBD1 (5 bases). The CDR3 is 14 residues long. The ends were cut back, 8 bases at V and 1 base at J, with 17 bases in the middle. Germline values: CDR1 GTSNPN, CDR2 SVGIG (reference sequence). This CDR3 reads CAQTIGTENTEAFF. The CDR3 DNA is TGTGCCCAAACGATCGGGACGGAGAACACTGAAGCTTTCTTT.

This clonotype was found a few times. The V gene is TRBV27, the J gene TRBJ1-1; D possibly corresponds to TRBD1 (5 bases). The CDR3 length is 17 residues. Germline V gene sequence: CDR1 MNHEY, CDR2 SMNVEV (reference sequence). Trimming took off 6 bases at V and 4 bases at J, with 24 bases between the two ends. In DNA, the CDR3 is TGTGCCAGCAGCTCCTTTACCCCGGGGCCTAGGGCCACTGAAGCTTTCTTT. Encoded protein: CASSSFTPGPRATEAFF.

This clonotype came up a few times. V and J are TRBV6-2 or TRBV6-3 and TRBJ2-3; possibly TRBD1 for D (6 bases). Germline CDR1 reads MNHEY; CDR2 reads SVGEGT. V shed 5 bases and J shed 4 bases, with 13 bases lying between them. The CDR3 is 14 residues long. The CDR3 is CASSIQGIPDTQYF. CDR3 DNA: TGTGCCAGCAGTATACAGGGTATCCCAGATACGCAGTATTTT.

The chain recombines TRBV18 with TRBJ2-3; maybe TRBD2 (5 bases). The germline CDR1 and CDR2 sequences are KGHSH and LQKENI. Trimming pared 3 bases from V and 2 bases from J, leaving 9 bases between. The CDR3 length is 14 residues. The CDR3 spells CASSPTGFTDTQYF. The CDR3 DNA follows: TGTGCCAGCTCACCTACGGGGTTCACAGATACGCAGTATTTT.

The table lists this clonotype with many counts. The V and J genes are TRBV7-3 and TRBJ2-1; 7 bases line up with TRBD1. The V gene end was trimmed by 5 bases and the J gene end by 8 bases; junction bases not matched to a gene: 6. Germline values: CDR1 SGHTA, CDR2 FQGTGA. The CDR3 covers 13 residues. The CDR3 nucleotides are TGTGCCAGCAGCCACGAGACAGGGCATGAGCAGTTCTTC. Translating gives CASSHETGHEQFF.

This chain connects TRBV12-3 or TRBV12-4 to TRBJ1-2, with D uncertain. The CDR3 runs to 13 residues. The V and J ends lost 5 bases and 4 bases respectively, with 11 bases between them. CDR3 nucleotides: TGTGCCAGCAGTCAACCTTTTAGCTATGGCTACACCTTC. Protein sequence: CASSQPFSYGYTF.

For the CDR3, the DNA is TGCGCCAGCAGCTTGTTGACAGGGGGCACTGAAGCTTTCTTT. Translation gives CASSLLTGGTEAFF. This sequence joins TRBV5-1 and TRBJ1-1, with 9 bases identical to TRBD1. The CDR3 contains 14 residues. J lost 4 bases, V lost 1 base, and 2 bases had no gene match. Germline V gene sequence: CDR1 SGHRS, CDR2 YFSETQ.

This rearrangement joins TRBV28 to TRBJ2-7; D possibly corresponds to TRBD2 (6 bases). The CDR3 has 15 residues. Germline assignment: CDR1 MDHEN and CDR2 SYDVKM. V lost 10 bases and J 0 bases, leaving 19 bases between the germline ends. The CDR3 DNA reads TGTGCCACCCGGAGCCCGGGACTGGGCTCCTACGAGCAGTACGTC. Translation gives CATRSPGLGSYEQYV.

The chain carries TRBV18 and TRBJ2-7; D is possibly TRBD1 (6 bases). This CDR3 contains 14 residues. In germline, CDR1 is KGHSH, CDR2 LQKENI. Trimming removed 1 base at V and 2 bases at J, with 9 bases between. DNA of the CDR3: TGTGCCAGCTCACCACAGGACAGCACCTACGAGCAGTACTTC. It yields the protein CASSPQDSTYEQYF. Combining the CDR3 with reference TRBV18 and TRBJ2-7 gives the whole variable domain NAGVMQNPRHLVRRRGQEARLRCSPMKGHSHVYWYRQLPEEGLKFMVYLQKENIIDESGMPKERFSAEFPKEGPSILRIQQVVRGDSAAYFCASSPQDSTYEQYFGPGTRLTVT.

A few counts support this clonotype. This chain connects TRBV4-3 to TRBJ2-1; TRBD1 matches 7 bases. Looked up from germline, CDR1 is LGHNA and CDR2 is YSLEER. J gave up 2 bases and V 4 bases, and 5 bases lay outside the gene matches. This CDR3 region has 15 residues. The CDR3 nucleotides read TGCGCCAGCAGCCTTACCGGGACAGCCTACAATGAGCAGTTCTTC. Translated: CASSLTGTAYNEQFF.

A few counts support this clonotype. The chain combines TRBV27 with TRBJ2-7; D unclear. The CDR3 is 14 amino acids. Germline CDR1 is MNHEY and CDR2 is SMNVEV (reference sequence). Trimming cost V 5 bases and J 3 bases, with 14 bases left between them. CDR3: CASSPRAWDYEQYV. CDR3 nucleotides: TGTGCCAGCAGTCCCCGGGCCTGGGACTACGAGCAGTACGTC.

The gene calls are TRBV12-3 or TRBV12-4 and TRBJ2-5; no firm D call. The ends were cut back, 5 bases at V and 0 bases at J, with 22 bases in the middle. This CDR3 comprises 18 residues. DNA for the CDR3: TGTGCCAGCAGTCCAGACCCGGGTGGCCATTTGTACCAAGAGACCCAGTACTTC. Translating it yields CASSPDPGGHLYQETQYF.

This chain links TRBV7-9 with TRBJ1-2; perhaps TRBD1 as D (5 bases). The CDR3 length is 16 residues. V lost 4 bases to trimming and J lost 4 bases, with 19 bases between them. From germline, CDR1 is SEHNR and CDR2 FQNEAQ (reference sequence). The CDR3: CASSSGTTVEVYGYTF. The CDR3 region has the DNA TGTGCCAGCAGCTCAGGGACCACTGTTGAAGTCTATGGCTACACCTTC. Combining the CDR3 with reference TRBV7-9 and TRBJ1-2 gives the whole variable domain DTGVSQNPRHKITKRGQNVTFRCDPISEHNRLYWYRQTLGQGPEFLTYFQNEAQLEKSRLLSDRFSAERPKGSFSTLEIQRTEQGDSAMYLCASSSGTTVEVYGYTFGSGTRLTVV.

This sequence joins TRBV18 and TRBJ1-6; unclear D gene. The CDR3 contains 18 residues. Germline V gene sequence: CDR1 KGHSH, CDR2 LQKENI. V was shortened by 1 base and J by 0 bases, with 13 bases between the two germline ends. CDR3 in DNA: TGTGCCAGCTCACCACAGCGTGGCGGAAGCTCCTATAATTCACCCCTCCACTTT. Its translation is CASSPQRGGSSYNSPLHF.

This clonotype was seen only a few times. The chain links TRBV18 to TRBJ2-2; D is perhaps TRBD2 (5 bases). The ends were cut back, 2 bases at V and 2 bases at J, with 9 bases in the middle. Germline assignment: CDR1 KGHSH and CDR2 LQKENI. CDR3 length equals 15 residues. The CDR3 region is CASSPSRGNTGELFF. In DNA, the CDR3 is TGTGCCAGCTCACCATCCCGGGGAAACACCGGGGAGCTGTTTTTT.

The CDR3 coding sequence is TGCAGTGCTGGCCCCAGCGGTTTAGAGACCCAGTACTTC. Residues: CSAGPSGLETQYF. The chain employs TRBV20-1 and TRBJ2-5; weak D call: TRBD2 (5 bases). The germline V gene has CDR1 DFQATT and CDR2 SNEGSKA (reference sequence). Deletions cut 5 bases from V and 4 bases from J, with 14 bases between. The CDR3 loop spans 13 amino acids.

Ten or more counts support this clonotype. The V and J genes are TRBV7-3 and TRBJ2-2, with 7 bases aligning to TRBD2. This CDR3 spans 13 amino acids. The germline CDR1 and CDR2 sequences are SGHTA and FQGTGA. The junction had 4 bases not matched to a gene; V was cut back by 5 bases and J by 7 bases. The CDR3: CASSPPGGGELFF. The CDR3 coding sequence is TGTGCCAGCAGCCCCCCGGGGGGCGGGGAGCTGTTTTTT.

This clonotype was observed a handful of times. The chain couples TRBV20-1 to TRBJ2-3; 8 nucleotides align to TRBD1. Germline-derived CDR1 and CDR2 are DFQATT and SNEGSKA (reference sequence). CDR3 size: 15 residues. V shed 4 bases, J shed 4 bases, and the junction held 10 bases outside the gene matches. The CDR3 region is CSANPDRDFADTQYF. DNA for the CDR3: TGCAGTGCTAACCCGGACAGGGACTTCGCAGATACGCAGTATTTT.

This clonotype was seen only a few times. J is TRBJ1-4 and V is TRBV6-2 or TRBV6-3, with D tentatively TRBD1 (5 bases). The CDR3 contains 14 residues. Germline CDR1 reads MNHEY; CDR2 reads SVGEGT. The V end lost 6 bases, the J end lost 7 bases, and 15 bases lay between the germline ends. CDR3 residues: CASSLTDSSEKLFF. CDR3 sequence (DNA): TGTGCCAGCAGCCTTACCGACAGCTCTGAAAAACTGTTTTTT.

The table lists this clonotype with a few counts. The J gene is TRBJ2-7, the V gene TRBV7-8; 8 bases are shared with TRBD1. V shed 1 base and J 5 bases; nucleotides not matched to a gene: 7. This CDR3 has 15 amino acids. Germline V gene data show CDR1 as SGHVS and CDR2 as FQNEAQ. The CDR3 is CASSLGGTGLHEQYF. CDR3 nucleotide sequence: TGTGCCAGCAGCTTAGGGGGGACAGGTCTCCACGAGCAGTACTTC. Combining the CDR3 with reference TRBV7-8 and TRBJ2-7 gives the whole variable domain GAGVSQSPRYKVAKRGQDVALRCDPISGHVSLFWYQQALGQGPEFLTYFQNEAQLDKSGLPSDRFFAERPEGSVSTLKIQRTQQEDSAVYLCASSLGGTGLHEQYFGPGTRLTVT.

A few counts support this clonotype. The chain recombines TRBV5-1 with TRBJ2-3; tentative D call: TRBD2 (6 bases). V was shortened by 3 bases and J by 8 bases, with 13 bases between the two germline ends. CDR3 length: 13 amino acids. Germline CDR1 is SGHRS and CDR2 is YFSETQ. Written as DNA, the CDR3 is TGCGCCAGCAGCTCCCCCACGGAGGGTACGCAGTATTTT. Amino acid sequence: CASSSPTEGTQYF.

The J gene is TRBJ1-2, the V gene TRBV12-3 or TRBV12-4; no clear D gene. CDR3 length equals 12 residues. V lost 7 bases to trimming and J lost 7 bases, with 13 bases between them. As DNA, the CDR3 is TGTGCCAGCACCTCCTCCCTGGTTGGCTACACCTTC. Translated: CASTSSLVGYTF.

The chain links TRBV3-1 to TRBJ1-2; D gene ambiguous. Germline lookup yields CDR1 LGHDT and CDR2 YNNKEL (reference sequence). Trimming shortened V by 1 base and J by 6 bases, and 12 bases separated the two germline ends. The CDR3 loop spans 14 amino acids. The CDR3 nucleotides are TGTGCCAGCAGCCAAGGGGGTACATCGGATGGCTACACCTTC. It encodes CASSQGGTSDGYTF.

V usage is TRBV30 and J usage is TRBJ2-2; D gene uncertain. The CDR3 loop spans 13 amino acids. Looked up from germline, CDR1 is GTSNPN and CDR2 is SVGIG (reference sequence). V shed 0 bases and J shed 9 bases, with 11 bases lying between them. The CDR3 region has the DNA TGTGCCTGGAGTGTAGGAATCGATAGGGAGCTGTTTTTT. Its translation: CAWSVGIDRELFF.

This chain uses TRBV12-3 or TRBV12-4 with TRBJ2-3, with 7 bases identical to TRBD2. Unmatched junction bases numbered 2, after V lost 7 bases and J lost 1 base. CDR3 size: 13 residues. The CDR3 nucleotides are TGTGCCAGCATTGCGGGGGGCACAGATACGCAGTATTTT. It encodes CASIAGGTDTQYF.

This chain joins TRBV2 and TRBJ2-2; D is unresolved. CDR1 is SNHLY and CDR2 is FYNNEI in the germline V gene. The CDR3 is 14 amino acids. Trimming took off 6 bases at V and 0 bases at J, with 8 bases between the two ends. The CDR3 region is CASRAEPNTGELFF. CDR3 bases: TGTGCCAGCAGGGCAGAACCGAACACCGGGGAGCTGTTTTTT.

V and J are TRBV11-2 and TRBJ2-4; no reliable D call. Trimming left V 3 bases short and J 0 bases short, with 9 bases between. The CDR3 is 15 residues long. The germline V gene has CDR1 SGHAT and CDR2 FQNNGV. The CDR3 DNA follows: TGTGCCAGCAGCTTCGATGGCCTAGCCAAAAACATTCAGTACTTC. It encodes CASSFDGLAKNIQYF.

The sample holds a few counts of this clonotype. The chain has TRBV10-3 and TRBJ2-1; 9 bases map to TRBD1. The germline V gene encodes CDR1 ENHRY and CDR2 SYGVKD. The CDR3 length is 12 residues. J lost 15 bases, V lost 6 bases, and 9 bases had no gene match. The CDR3 region is CAIRKEQGQGFF. The CDR3, as DNA: TGTGCCATCAGAAAAGAGCAGGGACAGGGGTTCTTC.

The CDR3 nucleotides read TGTGCCTGGGCCGGGGGGACAGATACGCAGTATTTT. Residues: CAWAGGTDTQYF. The chain recombines TRBV30 with TRBJ2-3, with TRBD2 matching over 7 bases. Per germline, CDR1 GTSNPN and CDR2 SVGIG (reference sequence). With V trimmed by 5 bases and J by 3 bases, 2 bases remained unmatched. CDR3 length equals 12 residues.

The sample holds a few counts of this clonotype. This chain joins TRBV5-1 and TRBJ1-4, with D unclear. There are 16 residues in the CDR3. The germline CDR1 and CDR2 sequences are SGHRS and YFSETQ. Trimming took 4 bases from V and 7 from J, leaving 20 bases between them. The CDR3 DNA follows: TGCGCCAGCAGCCTGGAATTTTCCCCTGGAGGTGAAAAACTGTTTTTT. The encoded protein is CASSLEFSPGGEKLFF.